This T cell receptor beta chain derives from a study of cytomegalovirus exposure and HLA in healthy donors. Across the study: Across 350 to 500 genotyped donors, about 80% landed in the Caucasian-associated ancestry cluster.

This clone was recorded once. This PCR relied on a set of 60 Vbeta primers and 13 Jbeta primers. TCRdb's table, derived via immunoSEQ multiplex PCR, lists solely in-frame clones and lacks some. This table has about 69,000 clones, around 66% appearing once. V was shortened by 7 bases and J by 1 base, with 11 bases between the two germline ends. The CDR3 length is 13 residues. The germline gives CDR1 SEHNR, CDR2 FQNEAQ (reference sequence). The V gene is TRBV7-9, the J gene TRBJ2-7; unclear D gene. This receptor was taken from a male donor in good health and CMV-seropositive. Specimen: PBMCs. CDR3 protein: CASNRLVSYEQYF. CDR3 DNA: TGTGCCAGCAATCGGTTAGTTTCCTACGAGCAGTACTTC.